This entry lists 6 T cell receptor beta chains sequenced from one sample in a study of T-cell reconstitution after alpha-beta-depleted transplantation in children listed by TCRdb under 2016. The library came from PCR. The listed sequencing device is Illumina HiSeq 2500. Molecular barcoding was employed in the preparation of TCR libraries, with unique molecular identifiers being used to normalize TCRbeta repertoire quantification. TCRdb redid the processing of the public reads, applying fastp at Q25 and MiXCR, and retained in-frame beta chains. Every entry covers one CDR3 protein and lists the most common genes and DNA from its rows. Across this sample there are 700,000 to 950,000 distinct CDR3 sequences, with approximately 15% seen only once. The top ten clonotypes cover approximately 5% of the sample. Taken with the paper, the label for treatment or condition translates to: allogeneic hematopoietic cell transplantation with graft depleted of TCRalphabeta T cells and CD19 B cells.

This specimen consisted of PBMCs, mostly from graft donor cells, obtained 360 days after TCRalphabeta/CD19-depleted stem cell transplant. Receptors originate from a male patient younger than 18 who had a stem cell transplant for acute lymphoblastic leukemia, so the T cells may come from the graft donor.

There are many counts of this clonotype. The CDR3 spells CSARKVRTDTQYF. The CDR3 DNA sequence: TGCAGTGCTAGGAAAGTCCGCACAGATACGCAGTATTTT. The chain carries TRBV20-1 and TRBJ2-3; D is uncertain. This CDR3 region has 13 residues. The V end was cut by 3 bases, the J end by 1 base, with 8 bases between. Looked up from germline, CDR1 is DFQATT and CDR2 is SNEGSKA (reference sequence).

V and J are TRBV3-1 and TRBJ2-7; 8 bases match TRBD2. The V segment lost 4 bases and the J segment 4 bases; nucleotides outside the gene matches: 9. In germline, CDR1 is LGHDT, CDR2 YNNKEL (reference sequence). This CDR3 comprises 15 residues. The CDR3 loop reads CASSPRRGGKYEQYF. The CDR3 region has the DNA TGTGCCAGCAGCCCCCGTCGGGGGGGCAAGTACGAGCAGTACTTC.

This chain links TRBV11-2 with TRBJ2-7; tentative D call: TRBD2 (5 bases). Deletions cut 3 bases from V and 7 bases from J, with 10 bases between. The CDR3 has 12 amino acids. Per germline, CDR1 SGHAT and CDR2 FQNNGV. The CDR3 reads CASSFTPGEQYF. In DNA form, the CDR3 reads TGTGCCAGCAGCTTCACCCCGGGGGAGCAGTACTTC.

The rearrangement uses TRBV7-8 and TRBJ2-1; 7 bases align to TRBD1. The germline V gene encodes CDR1 SGHVS and CDR2 FQNEAQ. The CDR3 consists of 17 residues. V lost 4 bases to trimming and J lost 0 bases; unmatched junction nucleotides: 9. CDR3 nucleotide sequence: TGTGCCAGCAGCTCGACAGAACAGGGGAGCTCCTACAATGAGCAGTTCTTC. Protein: CASSSTEQGSSYNEQFF.

Of note for this clonotype: Given the absence of the conserved phenylalanine or tryptophan at the CDR3 end, a read error is likely. No DNA is shown, since the ends of the CDR3 on it are uncertain; the CDR3 is the one TCRdb lists. V gene TRBV20-1 combines with J gene TRBJ1-2; no check of the table's D call, TRBD1, against the DNA was made. Germline assignment: CDR1 DFQATT and CDR2 SNEGSKA (reference sequence). The CDR3 is 10 amino acids in total, end residues counted. CDR3 region: CSAREDNLTI.

The chain uses TRBV2 and TRBJ2-2; 15 bases agree with TRBD2. There are 19 residues in the CDR3. Germline assignment: CDR1 SNHLY and CDR2 FYNNEI. V gave up 2 bases and J gave up 5 bases; unmatched junction bases: 9. The CDR3 sequence is CASSESWTSGRVGTGELFF. CDR3 bases: TGTGCCAGCAGTGAAAGCTGGACTAGCGGGAGGGTAGGAACCGGGGAGCTGTTTTTT.